The T cell receptor (beta chain) described here comes from a study of patients and donors after allogeneic stem cell transplantation. A single record per CDR3 protein comes from TCRdb applying MiXCR to the RT-PCR reads. The repertoire holds about a million distinct CDR3 sequences, with approximately 19% as singletons. This sequence originates from a human donor who was either an allogeneic HSCT recipient or a stem cell or donor lymphocyte infusion donor (not recorded which). It is not recorded whose cells these are; they may come from a transplant donor. Specimen: blood, either unsorted or a sorted T cell fraction (not recorded which).

CDR3 DNA: TGTGCCAGCACCCGGGGGGAAGAGACCCAGTACTTC. Protein sequence: CASTRGEETQYF. This chain joins TRBV12-3 or TRBV12-4 and TRBJ2-5, with 7 bases matching TRBD2. This CDR3 contains 12 residues. J was trimmed by 3 bases and V by 7 bases; bases with no gene match: 2.